The present T cell receptor (beta chain) was sequenced within a study of blood T cell repertoires in COVID-19. Background on the study: The origin of the acute and convalescent COVID-19 samples was the United States, Italy and Spain. The analysed material was cDNA or gDNA that came from T cells, B-cell-depleted T cells, or PBMCs.

V lost 3 bases to trimming and J lost 5 bases, with 14 bases between them. CDR1 and CDR2 from the germline V gene are SGHRS and YFSETQ. The CDR3 is 14 residues long. In the study's own analysis: Amplified reference gene primers provided the basis for estimating nucleated cell counts. The repertoire was sequenced with immunoSEQ multiplex PCR; TCRdb's copy has only in-frame clones and lacks some. V, J and clone size were drawn from that table, and D and trimming were deduced from the DNA. Among under 300,000 clones, around four fifths were seen once, and the ten largest hold about 1.9%. This sequence originates from a man under 40 who had recovered from COVID-19. The chain links TRBV5-1 to TRBJ2-5; D ambiguous. Material: peripheral blood. In DNA, the CDR3 is TGCGCCAGCAGCTCCTCCCCCATCGGGGAGACCCAGTACTTC. Its protein is CASSSSPIGETQYF.